This T cell receptor beta chain is from a study of glioma-infiltrating T cells. Study details: Glioma patients had dexamethasone for six or fewer days before surgery. Study findings and constraints: CDR3 overlap between tissue and blood was very small.

This clonotype was seen more than once but under ten times. Its antigen is not known. Amplification of TCR alpha and beta CDR3 regions from RNA used iRepertoire nested multiplex PCR. TCRdb reanalysed the multiplex PCR reads using MiXCR and keeps one entry per CDR3 protein. The sample holds a few hundred thousand distinct CDR3 sequences, less than 50% seen once. Per the germline V gene, CDR1 is MNHNS and CDR2 is SASEGT. The CDR3 extends over 15 amino acids. Trimming removed 5 bases from V and 4 bases from J, with 15 bases in between. The sequenced sample was glioma tissue, nonneoplastic brain tissue, or PBMCs (not recorded which). V gene TRBV6-1 combines with J gene TRBJ2-1; D may be TRBD2 (5 bases). This TCR came from a human donor with low-grade glioma or glioblastoma, undergoing nonglioma brain surgery, or in good health (not recorded which). DNA for the CDR3: TGTGCCAGCAGTCCTACTAGGAGGACGTACAATGAGCAGTTCTTC. Amino acids: CASSPTRRTYNEQFF.